The sequence of this T cell receptor (beta chain) was determined in a study of cytotoxic CD8 clonotypes in ibrutinib-treated CLL. Study-wide background: After a median roughly 12 months on treatment (6 to 36), response samples were drawn. Sequencing produced an average of approximately 230,000 productive templates and 94,082 productive rearrangements per sample.

Points from the study as a whole: Clonality went up at the time of ibrutinib response, stayed stable in sustained remission, and later dropped back toward its baseline level at progression. At baseline, clonality was higher than in age-matched healthy donors and correlated with CD8+ counts.

Sequencing was performed with immunoSEQ multiplex PCR; in TCRdb, only in-frame clones are kept and a portion is missing. This table holds roughly 180,000 clones, under 90% found once. The ends were cut back, 1 base at V and 5 bases at J, with 15 bases in the middle. The length of the CDR3 is 15 residues. Germline CDR1 is SGHKS and CDR2 is YYEKEE (reference sequence). Note on this clone: What it binds is unknown.

The rearrangement joins TRBV5-5 to TRBJ2-5, with D unclear. The TCR was taken from a human donor with chronic lymphocytic leukemia. The source was PBMCs, collected after 24 months of ibrutinib treatment. The CDR3 sequence: CASSLSTANRETQYF. CDR3 sequence (DNA): TGTGCCAGCAGCTTGTCCACAGCAAACCGGGAGACCCAGTACTTC.